What follows describes a single T cell receptor (beta chain). The CDR3 runs 14 residues. Germline V CDR1 and CDR2: MNHEY, SMNVEV (reference sequence). V was trimmed by 6 bases and J by 2 bases, leaving 11 bases between them. The entry originates in a study of T cell changes during pregnancy in multiple sclerosis. Measured with immunoSEQ multiplex PCR; TCRdb has only the in-frame clones, and not every one. The sample has about 100,000 clones; about 90% are singletons. This receptor was taken from a female donor with multiple sclerosis, enrolled in a pregnancy study. The V call is TRBV27, the J call TRBJ1-5; TRBD1 might be the D (6 bases). Sequencing used peripheral blood, obtained after pregnancy. The CDR3 loop reads CASSDRNGNQPQHF. The CDR3 DNA follows: TGTGCCAGCAGCGACAGGAATGGCAATCAGCCCCAGCATTTT.